This record looks at one T cell receptor beta chain sequence and its context. The antigen it recognizes is unknown. No base qualities exist here, and no much larger clone lies one base off it. V lost 4 bases and J lost 2 bases; the stretch between them is 24 bases long. The CDR3 contains 18 residues, cysteine and phenylalanine counted. Kept here is only the CDR3 DNA, which spans 54 bases and is read in frame from base 1. Via the germline V gene, CDR1 is SGHVS and CDR2 FNYEAQ. The sample belongs to a study of tumor-infiltrating lymphocytes in localized non-small cell lung cancer (dated by TCRdb to the early 2020s). As for the study more broadly: The cohort included patients whose samples were collected after neoadjuvant chemotherapy, as well as both smokers and never-smokers and several histologies. The same patients underwent several integrated assays, with TCR sequencing performed together with flow cytometry, multiplex immunofluorescence, RNA-seq, exome sequencing and proteomics. From each patient came resected tumor tissue plus uninvolved lung tissue from that same patient, and the uninvolved lung tissue was described as non-adjacent to the tumor. For more than 45 patients, immunoSEQ T-cell fraction was compared between paired tumor and uninvolved lung. In total, the ICON cohort was made up of 150 or so surgical patients who had localized non-small cell lung cancer and whose tumors were resected. The study at large found these results: The TCR-derived T-cell fraction showed no difference between the flow cytometry-defined immunotypes IM1 (good prognosis) and IM2 (poor prognosis). Because different assays used different pieces of the same tissue, intratumor heterogeneity could not be separated from technical variation. Higher T cell infiltration in tumors than in uninvolved lung tissue was supported by TCRbeta sequencing, consistent with immunofluorescence CD3 counts. Assay coverage varied across patients depending on available tissue quantity, so only a subset of the cohort had TCR sequencing.

ICON enrollment began in early 2016, and the last patient was enrolled in late 2018. Fresh tumor and matched uninvolved tissue for in-depth immune analyses, including TCR sequencing, were collected from a subcohort of around 73 patients. No cell sorting was done, and TCR sequencing was instead run on DNA isolated from bulk tissue. The T-cell fraction in tumor and uninvolved lung tissue was obtained from TCR sequencing using the immunoSEQ assay. The authors processed their data as follows. For survival analysis, patients were divided into high (upper tertile) and low (lower two tertiles) T-cell fraction groups, which were compared by log-rank test. A signed-rank test was used to test paired tumor versus uninvolved lung differences in T-cell fraction. In its TCRdb copy, this immuneACCESS table keeps in-frame sequences only and misses some clones. Where compared with another copy, unresolved V genes explain less than half of these, and the others have no known cause. That table is the source of V, J and clone size, and D and trimming were worked out from the DNA. Across this sample there are 6,000 or so clones, with 66% seen only once. The top ten hold 11% to 15% of the sample.

Sequenced input: uninvolved lung tissue not adjacent to the tumor. The sequence derives from a human donor with non-small cell lung cancer. This chain is built from TRBV7-6 and TRBJ2-7; a tentative D match to TRBD2 spans 6 bases. In nucleotides, the sequence is TGTGCCAGCAGCTCCTTACCTGACACTAGCTACACTCCCTACGAGCAGTACTTC. This is translated as CASSSLPDTSYTPYEQYF.